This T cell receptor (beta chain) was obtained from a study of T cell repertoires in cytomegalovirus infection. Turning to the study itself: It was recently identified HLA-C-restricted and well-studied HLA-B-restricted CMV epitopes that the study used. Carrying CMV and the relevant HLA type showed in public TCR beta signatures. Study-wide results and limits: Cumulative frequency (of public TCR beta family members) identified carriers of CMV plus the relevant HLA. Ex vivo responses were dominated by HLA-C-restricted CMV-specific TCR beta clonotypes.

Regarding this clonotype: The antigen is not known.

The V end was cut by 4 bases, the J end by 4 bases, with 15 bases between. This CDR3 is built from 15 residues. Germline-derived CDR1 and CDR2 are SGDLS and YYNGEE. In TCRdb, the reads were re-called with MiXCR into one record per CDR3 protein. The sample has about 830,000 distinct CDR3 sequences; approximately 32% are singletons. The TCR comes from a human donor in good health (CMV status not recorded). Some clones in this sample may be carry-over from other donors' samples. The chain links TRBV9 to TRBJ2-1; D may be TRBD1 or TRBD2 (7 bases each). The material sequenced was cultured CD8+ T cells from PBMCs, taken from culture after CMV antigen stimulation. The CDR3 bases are TGTGCCAGCAGCCAGCAGGGGGGGGGTTACAATGAGCAGTTCTTC. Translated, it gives CASSQQGGGYNEQFF.